This entry lists 18 T cell receptor beta chains sequenced from one sample in a study of blood T cell repertoires in COVID-19. The method was immunoSEQ multiplex PCR; TCRdb's version includes in-frame clones alone and lacks a portion of them. In the table there are about 370,000 clones, approximately 87% of which are singletons. Sequenced material: peripheral blood. These receptors originate from a woman aged 25-40 years with COVID-19, enrolled during active disease.

The chain carries TRBV5-1 and TRBJ2-5, with 8 bases fitting TRBD1. This CDR3 spans 15 amino acids. Germline V lookup: CDR1 SGHRS, CDR2 YFSETQ. V gave up 5 bases and J gave up 5 bases; unmatched junction bases: 11. The CDR3 reads CASRERQGFLETQYF. In nucleotides, the CDR3 is TGCGCCAGCAGAGAGAGACAGGGGTTTCTGGAGACCCAGTACTTC.

This chain connects TRBV6-5 to TRBJ2-1, with D perhaps matching TRBD1 (5 bases). Trimming removed 5 bases from V and 8 bases from J, with 13 bases in between. Germline CDR1 and CDR2: MNHEY and SVGAGI. CDR3 size: 13 residues. The CDR3 loop reads CASSHIVGDEQFF. The CDR3 region has the DNA TGTGCCAGCAGTCATATAGTAGGGGATGAGCAGTTCTTC.

CDR3 nucleotides: TGTGCCAGCAGTCCGCAGACTAGCGGGAGTGACGAGCAGTTCTTC. Its protein product is CASSPQTSGSDEQFF. The chain links TRBV28 to TRBJ2-1; 12 bases agree with TRBD2. CDR3 length equals 15 residues. In germline, CDR1 is MDHEN, CDR2 SYDVKM. V was pared by 5 bases and J by 10 bases, with 9 bases of the junction left unmatched.

The chain employs TRBV5-8 and TRBJ2-3; 7 nucleotides align to TRBD1. V shed 2 bases and J 4 bases; nucleotides not matched to a gene: 1. The length of the CDR3 is 13 residues. CDR1 is SGHTS, CDR2 YDEGEE, per germline. In DNA, the CDR3 is TGTGCCAGCAGCTTAGGACAGGCAGATACGCAGTATTTT. This translates into CASSLGQADTQYF.

On this clone itself: Within the sample, other DNA sequences also encode this same CDR3. The chain carries TRBV11-2 and TRBJ2-5; TRBD1 agrees at 7 bases. From germline, CDR1 is SGHAT and CDR2 FQNNGV. V shed 0 bases, J shed 2 bases, and the junction held 3 bases outside the gene matches. CDR3 length: 15 amino acids. DNA of the CDR3: TGTGCCAGCAGCTTAGATGGGACAGCACAAGAGACCCAGTACTTC. Residues: CASSLDGTAQETQYF.

This sequence joins TRBV14 and TRBJ2-2; 12 bases agree with TRBD2. This CDR3 has 16 residues. Trimming took 2 bases from V and 5 from J; bases not matched to a gene: 3. Germline CDR1 and CDR2: SGHDN and FVKESK. CDR3 loop: CASSQLAGGLTGELFF. CDR3 DNA: TGTGCCAGCAGCCAACTAGCGGGAGGGTTGACCGGGGAGCTGTTTTTT.

V gene TRBV15 combines with J gene TRBJ2-1; TRBD1 aligns across 9 bases. Germline V gene data show CDR1 as LNHNV and CDR2 as YYDKDF (reference sequence). The CDR3 has 18 residues. V was clipped by 1 base and J by 4 bases; unmatched bases: 11. Here the CDR3 reads CATSRVAQWDREYNEQFF. The CDR3 bases are TGTGCCACCAGCAGAGTTGCCCAGTGGGACAGGGAGTACAATGAGCAGTTCTTC.

The chain employs TRBV30 and TRBJ2-7, with 9 bases fitting TRBD2. V dropped 3 bases and J dropped 0; count of bases not matched to a gene: 3. This CDR3 is built from 14 residues. Germline V gene lookup returns CDR1 GTSNPN and CDR2 SVGIG (reference sequence). DNA for the CDR3: TGTGCCTGGAGGGAAGCGGGAGGCTCCTACGAGCAGTACTTC. Its translation is CAWREAGGSYEQYF.

The rearrangement uses TRBV28 and TRBJ2-6; 8 bases fit TRBD1. Germline V CDR1 and CDR2: MDHEN, SYDVKM. V gave up 5 bases and J gave up 0 bases; unmatched junction bases: 9. This CDR3 contains 18 residues. This chain's CDR3 is CASSPGTGRISGANVLTF. The CDR3 coding sequence is TGTGCCAGCAGTCCTGGGACAGGTAGGATCTCTGGGGCCAACGTCCTGACTTTC.

This sequence joins TRBV25-1 and TRBJ2-6; 7 nucleotides agree with TRBD1. With V trimmed by 3 bases and J by 5 bases, 4 bases remained unmatched. The length of the CDR3 is 15 residues. Germline V gene data show CDR1 as MGHDK and CDR2 as SYGVNS. The CDR3 is CASSEPGGWANVLTF. For the CDR3, the DNA is TGTGCCAGCAGTGAGCCAGGGGGTTGGGCCAACGTCCTGACTTTC.

The rearrangement uses TRBV24-1 and TRBJ2-3; 7 bases match TRBD2. The V gene end was trimmed by 3 bases and the J gene end by 3 bases; junction bases not matched to a gene: 5. Germline values: CDR1 KGHDR, CDR2 SFDVKD. This CDR3 spans 15 amino acids. CDR3 coding DNA: TGTGCCACCAGTGATGGGGGACTACCTACAGATACGCAGTATTTT. This sequence encodes CATSDGGLPTDTQYF.

This clone was seen a single time. The V gene is TRBV5-1, the J gene TRBJ2-2; D ambiguous. The V end lost 0 bases, the J end lost 2 bases, and 5 bases lay between the germline ends. Germline V CDR1 and CDR2: SGHRS, YFSETQ. CDR3 size: 14 residues. CDR3 sequence: CASSLDRNTGELFF. CDR3 DNA: TGCGCCAGCAGCTTGGACAGAAACACCGGGGAGCTGTTTTTT.

V usage is TRBV5-3 and J usage is TRBJ2-7; possible D gene TRBD1, 5 bases. TRBV5-3 carries the ORF label, with uncertain function. The CDR3 is made up of 14 amino acids. Trimming shortened V by 0 bases and J by 7 bases, and 14 bases separated the two germline ends. CDR3 in amino acids: CARSLVPGYGEQYF. The CDR3 DNA sequence: TGTGCCAGAAGCTTGGTTCCAGGGTATGGAGAGCAGTACTTC.

The CDR3 sequence is CAIRRDEQFF. CDR3 DNA: TGTGCCATCCGCCGGGATGAGCAGTTCTTC. V and J are TRBV19 and TRBJ2-1; D remains ambiguous. V gave up 10 bases and J gave up 8 bases, with 9 bases separating them. This CDR3 is 10 amino acids long. Germline assignment: CDR1 LNHDA and CDR2 SQIVND (reference sequence).

In the case of this clone: The junction departs from the called germline gene at one end, perhaps through a read error. This chain links TRBV9 with TRBJ2-3, with D perhaps matching TRBD1 (6 bases). This CDR3 has 12 amino acids. Germline V lookup: CDR1 SGDLS, CDR2 YYNGEE. This chain's CDR3 is CASSGDTDAQYF. CDR3 in DNA: TGTGCCAGCAGCGGGGACACAGATGCGCAGTATTTT.

V and J are TRBV4-2 and TRBJ2-5, with a weak D call TRBD2 (5 bases). Germline values: CDR1 LGHNA, CDR2 YNFKEQ. The V gene lost 4 bases and the J gene lost 5 bases, with 5 bases spanning the gap. There are 11 residues in the CDR3. The CDR3 spells CASSPGETQYF. CDR3 DNA: TGTGCCAGCAGCCCGGGGGAGACCCAGTACTTC.

The rearrangement joins TRBV28 to TRBJ2-7; D perhaps matches TRBD1 (5 bases). V shed 3 bases and J shed 0 bases, with 15 bases lying between them. CDR3 length: 16 residues. Germline assignment: CDR1 MDHEN and CDR2 SYDVKM. In nucleotides, the CDR3 is TGTGCCAGCAGTTTGTCCTACAAGGGGTACTCCTACGAGCAGTACTTC. Its protein product is CASSLSYKGYSYEQYF.

The CDR3 sequence: CASSLARAHSRGYTF. The CDR3 DNA reads TGTGCCAGCAGCTTAGCGCGGGCACATTCGAGGGGCTACACCTTC. The chain uses TRBV7-8 and TRBJ1-2, with D hard to call. There are 15 residues in the CDR3. The germline V gene has CDR1 SGHVS and CDR2 FQNEAQ. V dropped 0 bases and J dropped 8 bases, with 16 bases sitting between them.